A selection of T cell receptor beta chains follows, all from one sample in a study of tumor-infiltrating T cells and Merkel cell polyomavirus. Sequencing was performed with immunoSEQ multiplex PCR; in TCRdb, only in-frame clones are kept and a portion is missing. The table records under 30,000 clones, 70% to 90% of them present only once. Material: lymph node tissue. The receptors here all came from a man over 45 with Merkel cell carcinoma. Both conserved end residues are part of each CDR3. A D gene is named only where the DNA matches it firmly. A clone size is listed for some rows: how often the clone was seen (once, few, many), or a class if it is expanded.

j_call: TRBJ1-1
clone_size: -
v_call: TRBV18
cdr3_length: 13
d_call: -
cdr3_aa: CASSRGQNTEAFF
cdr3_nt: TGTGCCAGCTCAAGAGGGCAGAACACTGAAGCTTTCTTT

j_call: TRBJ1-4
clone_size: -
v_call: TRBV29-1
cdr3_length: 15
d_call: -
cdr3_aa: CSVVGDIATNEKLFF
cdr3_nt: TGCAGCGTTGTGGGGGACATTGCAACTAATGAAAAACTGTTTTTT

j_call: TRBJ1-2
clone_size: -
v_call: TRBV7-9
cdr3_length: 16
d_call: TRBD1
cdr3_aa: CASSSNRDRTPYGYTF
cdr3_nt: TGTGCCAGCAGCTCAAACCGGGACAGGACGCCCTATGGCTACACCTTC

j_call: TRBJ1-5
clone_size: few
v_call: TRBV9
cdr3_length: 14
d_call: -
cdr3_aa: CASSVGGLEEPQHF
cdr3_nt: TGTGCCAGCAGCGTAGGGGGACTCGAAGAGCCCCAGCATTTT

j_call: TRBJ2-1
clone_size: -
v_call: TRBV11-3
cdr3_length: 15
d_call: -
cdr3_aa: CASSFDSGTLNEQFF
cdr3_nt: TGTGCCAGCAGCTTTGATTCCGGGACTCTCAATGAGCAGTTCTTC

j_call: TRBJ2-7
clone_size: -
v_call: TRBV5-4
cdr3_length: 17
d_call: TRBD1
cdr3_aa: CASSSEPGTGKGNEQYF
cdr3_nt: TGTGCCAGCAGCTCCGAGCCTGGGACAGGGAAGGGCAACGAGCAGTACTTC

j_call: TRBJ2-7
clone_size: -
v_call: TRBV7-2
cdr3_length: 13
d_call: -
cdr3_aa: CASSAYGADEQYF
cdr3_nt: TGTGCCAGCAGCGCATATGGAGCGGACGAGCAGTACTTC

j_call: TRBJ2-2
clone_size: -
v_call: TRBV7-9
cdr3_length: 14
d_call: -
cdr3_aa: CASRETGNTGELFF
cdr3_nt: TGTGCCAGCAGGGAAACAGGAAACACCGGGGAGCTGTTTTTT

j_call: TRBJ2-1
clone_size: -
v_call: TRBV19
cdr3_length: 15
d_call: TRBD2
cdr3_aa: CASSRLAGGDNEQFF
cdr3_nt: TGTGCCAGTAGTCGACTAGCGGGAGGGGACAATGAGCAGTTCTTC

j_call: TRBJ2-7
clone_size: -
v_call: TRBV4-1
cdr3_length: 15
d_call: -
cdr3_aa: CASSQEGNRDYEQYF
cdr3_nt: TGCGCCAGCAGCCAAGAGGGAAACAGGGACTACGAGCAGTACTTC

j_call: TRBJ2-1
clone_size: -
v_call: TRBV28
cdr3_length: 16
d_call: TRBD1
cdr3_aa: CASSLPRDRGDNEQFF
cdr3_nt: TGTGCCAGCAGTTTACCCCGGGACAGGGGCGACAATGAGCAGTTCTTC

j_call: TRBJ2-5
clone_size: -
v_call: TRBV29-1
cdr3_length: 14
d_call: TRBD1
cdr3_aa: CSGGDRAAGRTQYF
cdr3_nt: TGCAGCGGGGGGGACAGGGCGGCTGGGAGGACCCAGTACTTC

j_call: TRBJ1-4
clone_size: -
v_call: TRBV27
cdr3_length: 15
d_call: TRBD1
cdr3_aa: CASSSTGTGGEKLFF
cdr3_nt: TGTGCCAGCAGTTCAACCGGGACAGGGGGTGAAAAACTGTTTTTT

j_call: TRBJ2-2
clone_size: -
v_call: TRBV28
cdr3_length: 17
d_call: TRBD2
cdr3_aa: CASSLFRAGAGTGELFF
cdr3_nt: TGTGCCAGCAGCTTATTCCGAGCGGGAGCGGGCACCGGGGAGCTGTTTTTT

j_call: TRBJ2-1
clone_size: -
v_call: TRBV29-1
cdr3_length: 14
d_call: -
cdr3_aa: CSVEWGDSYNEQFF
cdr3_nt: TGCAGCGTTGAATGGGGGGACTCCTACAATGAGCAGTTCTTC

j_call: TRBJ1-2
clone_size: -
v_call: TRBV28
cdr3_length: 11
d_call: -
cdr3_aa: CASSFNQGYTF
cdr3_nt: TGTGCCAGCAGTTTCAATCAAGGCTACACCTTC

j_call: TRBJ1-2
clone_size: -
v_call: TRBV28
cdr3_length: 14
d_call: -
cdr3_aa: CASTSEARYYGYTF
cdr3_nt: TGTGCCAGCACTTCTGAGGCGCGGTACTATGGCTACACCTTC

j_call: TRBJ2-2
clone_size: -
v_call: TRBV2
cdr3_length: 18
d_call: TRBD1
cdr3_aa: CASSEARDRGLSTGELFF
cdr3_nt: TGTGCCAGCAGTGAAGCGCGGGACAGGGGGCTGAGCACCGGGGAGCTGTTTTTT

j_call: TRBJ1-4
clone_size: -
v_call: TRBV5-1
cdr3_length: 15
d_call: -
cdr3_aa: CASRNGGTTNEKLFF
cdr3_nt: TGCGCCAGCAGAAATGGCGGCACAACTAATGAAAAACTGTTTTTT

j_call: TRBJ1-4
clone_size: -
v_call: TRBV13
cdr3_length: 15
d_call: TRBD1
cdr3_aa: CASSLSGTGREKLFF
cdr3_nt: TGTGCCAGCAGCTTAAGCGGGACAGGTCGAGAAAAACTGTTTTTT

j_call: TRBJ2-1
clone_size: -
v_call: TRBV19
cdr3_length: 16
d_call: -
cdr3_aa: CASSIGVADLYNEQFF
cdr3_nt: TGTGCCAGTAGTATAGGGGTAGCGGACCTCTACAATGAGCAGTTCTTC

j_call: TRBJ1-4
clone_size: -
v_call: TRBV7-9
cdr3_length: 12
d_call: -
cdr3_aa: CASSLGGEKLFF
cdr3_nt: TGTGCCAGCAGCTTAGGCGGCGAAAAACTGTTTTTT

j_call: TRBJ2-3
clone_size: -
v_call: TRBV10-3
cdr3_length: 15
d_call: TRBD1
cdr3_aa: CAISEQGAGTDTQYF
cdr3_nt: TGTGCCATCAGTGAGCAGGGGGCTGGCACAGATACGCAGTATTTT

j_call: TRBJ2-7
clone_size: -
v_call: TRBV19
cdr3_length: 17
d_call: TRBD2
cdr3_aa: CASSPSGPSGDPYEQYF
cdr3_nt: TGTGCCAGTAGTCCATCCGGCCCTAGCGGAGATCCCTACGAGCAGTACTTC

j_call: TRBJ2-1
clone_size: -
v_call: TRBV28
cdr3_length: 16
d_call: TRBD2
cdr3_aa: CASGSWLAGGGNEQFF
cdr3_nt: TGTGCCAGCGGCTCGTGGCTAGCGGGAGGTGGGAATGAGCAGTTCTTC

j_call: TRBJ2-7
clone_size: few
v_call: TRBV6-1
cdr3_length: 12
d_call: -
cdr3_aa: CASKRGSGEQYF
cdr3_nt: TGTGCCAGCAAAAGGGGTTCCGGCGAGCAGTACTTC

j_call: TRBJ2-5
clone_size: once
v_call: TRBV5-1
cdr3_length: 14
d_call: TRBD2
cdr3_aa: CASSPGGLRETQYF
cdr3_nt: TGCGCCAGCAGCCCGGGGGGGCTCCGGGAGACCCAGTACTTC

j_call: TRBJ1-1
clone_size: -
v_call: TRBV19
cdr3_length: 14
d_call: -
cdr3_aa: CASSIEGWNTEAFF
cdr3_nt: TGTGCCAGTAGTATTGAGGGCTGGAACACTGAAGCTTTCTTT

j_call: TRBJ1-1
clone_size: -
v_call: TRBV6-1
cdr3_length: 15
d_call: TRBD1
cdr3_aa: CASSELGQGNTEAFF
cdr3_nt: TGTGCCAGCAGTGAACTAGGACAGGGGAACACTGAAGCCTTCTTT

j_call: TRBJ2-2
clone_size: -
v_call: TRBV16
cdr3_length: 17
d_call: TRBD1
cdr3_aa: CASSQFGQVANTGELFF
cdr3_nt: TGTGCCAGCAGCCAATTTGGACAGGTTGCCAACACCGGGGAGCTGTTTTTT

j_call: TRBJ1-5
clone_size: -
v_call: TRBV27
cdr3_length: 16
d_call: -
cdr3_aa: CASSFIRGEGNQPQHF
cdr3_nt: TGTGCCAGCAGTTTCATCAGGGGAGAGGGCAATCAGCCCCAGCATTTT

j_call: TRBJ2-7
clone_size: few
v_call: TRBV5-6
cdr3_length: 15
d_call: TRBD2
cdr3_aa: CASSLGSGRTYEQYF
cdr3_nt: TGTGCCAGCAGCCTGGGCAGCGGGAGGACGTACGAGCAGTACTTC

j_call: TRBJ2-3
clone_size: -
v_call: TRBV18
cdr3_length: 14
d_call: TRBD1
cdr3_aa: CASSSTGGTDTQYF
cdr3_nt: TGTGCCAGCTCATCTACAGGGGGCACAGATACGCAGTATTTT

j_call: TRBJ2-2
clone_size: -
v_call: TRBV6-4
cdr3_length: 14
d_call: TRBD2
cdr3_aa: CASSDGTSAGELFF
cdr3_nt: TGTGCCAGCAGTGATGGGACTAGCGCCGGGGAGCTGTTTTTT

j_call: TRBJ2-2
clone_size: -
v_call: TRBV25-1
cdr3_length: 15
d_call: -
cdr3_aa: CASRPAGMYAGELFF
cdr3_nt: TGTGCCAGCAGACCGGCAGGGATGTATGCCGGGGAGCTGTTTTTT

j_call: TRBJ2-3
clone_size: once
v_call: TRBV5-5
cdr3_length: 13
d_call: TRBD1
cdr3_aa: CASSLTGEDTQYF
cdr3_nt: TGTGCCAGCAGCTTAACAGGGGAAGATACGCAGTATTTT

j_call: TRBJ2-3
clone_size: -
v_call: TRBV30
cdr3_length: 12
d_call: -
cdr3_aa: CATPGSTDTQYF
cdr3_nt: TGTGCGACCCCCGGGAGCACAGATACGCAGTATTTT

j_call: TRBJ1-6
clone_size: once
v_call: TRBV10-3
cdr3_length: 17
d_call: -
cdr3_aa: CAISEGWAHKGNSPLHF
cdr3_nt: TGTGCCATCAGTGAAGGTTGGGCACACAAGGGGAATTCACCCCTCCACTTT

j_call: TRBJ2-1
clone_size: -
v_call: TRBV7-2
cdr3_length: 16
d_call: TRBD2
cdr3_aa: CASSLDSSGRAWEQFF
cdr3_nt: TGTGCCAGCAGCTTAGACTCTAGCGGGAGGGCGTGGGAGCAGTTCTTC

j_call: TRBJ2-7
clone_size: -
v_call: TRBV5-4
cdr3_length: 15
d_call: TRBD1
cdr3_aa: CASSSGQGLAYEQYF
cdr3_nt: TGTGCCAGCAGCTCAGGACAGGGGCTCGCCTACGAGCAGTACTTC

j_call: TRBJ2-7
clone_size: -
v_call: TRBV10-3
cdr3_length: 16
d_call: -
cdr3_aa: CAISESGASRNYEQYF
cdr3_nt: TGTGCCATCAGTGAGTCGGGAGCGTCCCGGAACTACGAGCAGTACTTC